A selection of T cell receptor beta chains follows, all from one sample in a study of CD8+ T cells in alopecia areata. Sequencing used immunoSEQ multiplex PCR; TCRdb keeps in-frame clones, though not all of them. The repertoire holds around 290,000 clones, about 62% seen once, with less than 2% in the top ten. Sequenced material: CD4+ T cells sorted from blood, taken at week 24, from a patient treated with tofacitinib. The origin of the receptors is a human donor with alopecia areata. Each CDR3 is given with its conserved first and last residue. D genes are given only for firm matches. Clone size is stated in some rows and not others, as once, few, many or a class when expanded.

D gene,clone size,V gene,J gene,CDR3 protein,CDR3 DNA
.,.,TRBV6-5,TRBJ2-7,CASSPTPAGEQYF,TGTGCCAGCAGCCCGACTCCCGCGGGGGAGCAGTACTTC
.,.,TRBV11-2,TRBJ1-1,CASSLNTEAFF,TGTGCCAGCAGCTTGAACACTGAAGCTTTCTTT
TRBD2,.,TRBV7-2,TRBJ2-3,CASRSSGGRTDTQYF,TGTGCCAGCAGATCTAGCGGGGGGCGCACAGATACGCAGTATTTT
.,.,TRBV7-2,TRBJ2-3,CASSLLSLYTQYF,TGTGCCAGCAGCTTACTTTCCTTATATACGCAGTATTTT
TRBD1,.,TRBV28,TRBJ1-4,CASSRAGQAKEKLFF,TGTGCCAGCAGTAGGGCCGGACAGGCAAAGGAAAAACTGTTTTTT
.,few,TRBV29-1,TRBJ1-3,CSVGGRLSGNTIYF,TGCAGCGTTGGAGGGCGGCTCTCTGGAAACACCATATATTTT
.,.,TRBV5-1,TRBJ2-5,CASSFGGGETQYF,TGCGCCAGCAGCTTCGGGGGAGGAGAGACCCAGTACTTC
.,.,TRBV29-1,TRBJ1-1,CSVARGAQVAFF,TGCAGCGTTGCTCGGGGGGCGCAGGTAGCTTTCTTT
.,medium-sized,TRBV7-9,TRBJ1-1,CASSLRVGDTEAFF,TGTGCCAGCAGCTTAAGAGTCGGCGACACTGAAGCTTTCTTT
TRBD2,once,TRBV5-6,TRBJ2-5,CASSPRKEVTSGGETQYF,TGTGCCAGCAGCCCAAGGAAGGAAGTTACTAGCGGGGGGGAGACCCAGTACTTC
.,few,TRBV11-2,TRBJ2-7,CASSLERLGSYEQYF,TGTGCCAGCAGCTTAGAAAGGTTAGGCTCCTACGAGCAGTACTTC